The rows below give T cell receptor beta chains drawn from one sample of a study of T cell repertoires in cytomegalovirus infection. Using its own MiXCR run on the reads, TCRdb lists one record per CDR3 protein. In the table there are some 300,000 distinct CDR3 sequences, roughly 9.3% of which are singletons. The specimen sequenced was PBMCs. Receptors originate from a human donor in good health (CMV status not recorded). Some clones in this sample may be carry-over from other donors' samples. Both conserved end residues are part of each CDR3. D genes are given only for firm matches. Only part of the rows carry a size: once, few, many, or a class if the clone is expanded.

- | TRBJ1-1 | many | TRBV6-1 | TGTGCCAGCAGTGACAGGGCCTCTTTAGAAGCTTTCTTT | CASSDRASLEAFF
- | TRBJ1-1 | many | TRBV6-5 | TGTGCCAGCAGTTATCGGAGTGGGGTCACTGAAGCTTTCTTT | CASSYRSGVTEAFF
TRBD2 | TRBJ2-5 | many | TRBV7-2 | TGTGCCAGCAGCTTCCCGACTAGCGGGGCCCCTAGGGGGCAAGAGACCCAGTACTTC | CASSFPTSGAPRGQETQYF
- | TRBJ2-1 | many | TRBV7-2 | TGTGCCAGCAGCCCAGACTACAATGAGCAGTTCTTC | CASSPDYNEQFF
- | TRBJ2-5 | - | TRBV20-1 | TGCAGTGCCGGGACGGTCCGAGAGACCCAGTACTTC | CSAGTVRETQYF
- | TRBJ2-3 | many | TRBV5-1 | TGCGCCAGCAGCTATGACCCCCCCTCCTCGTCCACAGATACGCAGTATTTT | CASSYDPPSSSTDTQYF
- | TRBJ1-5 | once | TRBV28 | TGTGCCAGCTCGGTAGGGGGGGGCAATCAGCCCCAGCATTTT | CASSVGGGNQPQHF
TRBD1 | TRBJ2-1 | many | TRBV7-2 | TGTGCCAGCAGCCAGGGGGCAGGGGGCGGTTTCGGGTCCTACAATGAGCAGTTCTTC | CASSQGAGGGFGSYNEQFF
- | TRBJ2-5 | many | TRBV2 | TGTGCCAGCAGTGAGGTGGCCGCGGGAGAGACCCAGTACTTC | CASSEVAAGETQYF
- | TRBJ2-3 | few | TRBV20-1 | TGCAGTGCTAGAAGATCATCGACCCGACCCGCCACAGATACGCAGTATTTT | CSARRSSTRPATDTQYF
- | TRBJ1-4 | - | TRBV29-1 | TGCAGCGTCCCTACAGGGTTGGGGACTAATGAAAAACTGTTTTTT | CSVPTGLGTNEKLFF
TRBD2 | TRBJ2-6 | few | TRBV3-1 | TGTGCCAGCAGCCCTCAGGGAGCGGGGACCAACGTCCTGACTTTC | CASSPQGAGTNVLTF
- | TRBJ2-1 | many | TRBV28 | TGTGCCAGCAGTTCCCCGAGGCACCTCGATGAGCAGTTCTTC | CASSSPRHLDEQFF
- | TRBJ2-3 | - | TRBV7-2 | TGTGCCAGCAGCTTTCTAACTAGCACATATACGCAGTATTTC | CASSFLTSTYTQYF
- | TRBJ1-1 | many | TRBV5-5 | TGTGCCAGCAGCCCCTGGGGGGAAAACACTGAAGCTTTCTTT | CASSPWGENTEAFF
- | TRBJ2-3 | many | TRBV6-5 | TGTGCCAGCAGTTACTTGAGGATCAGCTCCACAGATACGCAGTATTTT | CASSYLRISSTDTQYF
- | TRBJ1-2 | few | TRBV28 | TGTGCCAGCAGTTCCTACTATGGCTACACCTTC | CASSSYYGYTF
- | TRBJ1-1 | few | TRBV7-9 | TGTGCCAGCAGCTCCGGACAACCTGAAGCTTTCTTT | CASSSGQPEAFF
- | TRBJ1-3 | few | TRBV7-9 | TGTGCCAGCAGCTTAGACAGGACGACTGGAAACACCATATATTTT | CASSLDRTTGNTIYF
- | TRBJ1-5 | - | TRBV18 | TGTGCCAGCTCAGAAACCCTTAGCAATCAGCCCCAGCATTTT | CASSETLSNQPQHF
- | TRBJ1-2 | few | TRBV19 | TGTGCCAGTAGTAGTGTGGCCAGGGAATCCTATGGCTACACCTTC | CASSSVARESYGYTF
- | TRBJ2-5 | many | TRBV20-1 | TGCAGGGGGGCTGGAGACCAAGAGACCCAGTACTTC | CRGAGDQETQYF
- | TRBJ2-6 | - | TRBV7-6 | TGTGCCAGCAGCTTAGGTGCAGGGCCTGGGGCCAACGTCCTGACTTTC | CASSLGAGPGANVLTF
- | TRBJ2-1 | - | TRBV12-3/TRBV12-4 | TGTGCCAGCAGTTTAAGAACCATGAATGAGCAGTTCTTC | CASSLRTMNEQFF
- | TRBJ1-5 | many | TRBV6-5 | TGTGCCAGCAGTCAAGCCGGGCAGGGAAATCAGCCCCAGCATTTT | CASSQAGQGNQPQHF
TRBD2 | TRBJ2-5 | many | TRBV7-2 | TGTGCCAGCAGCTCAACTAGCGGGGGGCCGGCGGAGACCCAGTACTTC | CASSSTSGGPAETQYF
- | TRBJ1-1 | many | TRBV7-9 | TGTGCCTCAGGTCGACCCCATGACACTGAAGCTTTCTTT | CASGRPHDTEAFF
- | TRBJ2-3 | many | TRBV12-3/TRBV12-4 | TGTGCCAGCAGTTTGGGGACGGGGGACACAGATACGCAGTATTTT | CASSLGTGDTDTQYF
TRBD1 | TRBJ1-5 | many | TRBV19 | TGTGCCAGTAGTCGCGGACAGGGGGCTAGTAGCAATCAGCCCCAGCATTTT | CASSRGQGASSNQPQHF
- | TRBJ2-5 | many | TRBV20-1 | TGCAGTGCTAGAGCAACCCAGGGGGGGGAGGCCCAGTACTTC | CSARATQGGEAQYF
- | TRBJ2-1 | - | TRBV2 | TGTGCCGGGGGCGGGGGTGAACCCTACAATGAGCAGTTCTTC | CAGGGGEPYNEQFF
- | TRBJ1-1 | many | TRBV5-1 | TGCGCCAGCAGGGGGACTGGGAACACTGAAGCTTTCTTT | CASRGTGNTEAFF
TRBD1 | TRBJ1-1 | few | TRBV4-2 | TGTGCCAGCAGCCAAGATCGGGACAGGAGAGTTGAAGCTTTCTTT | CASSQDRDRRVEAFF
- | TRBJ2-3 | many | TRBV6-5 | TGTGCCAGCGGCGGGGATACGCAGTATTTT | CASGGDTQYF
- | TRBJ1-2 | many | TRBV28 | TGTGCCAGCATGGTCCGGTCCTATGGCTACACCTTC | CASMVRSYGYTF
- | TRBJ1-2 | many | TRBV28 | TGTGCCAGCAGCTTTACCGACCCCGTCTATGGCTACACCTTC | CASSFTDPVYGYTF
- | TRBJ2-1 | few | TRBV29-1 | TGCAGCGTGCGGGGAGCGGGCTCCTACAATGAGCAGTTCTTC | CSVRGAGSYNEQFF
- | TRBJ2-6 | many | TRBV19 | TGTGCCAGCGGAGAAATCTCTGGGGCCAACGTCCTGACTTTC | CASGEISGANVLTF
- | TRBJ2-1 | - | TRBV5-6 | TGTGCCAGCAGCTTATTTCTAGCATTTGAGCAGTTCTTC | CASSLFLAFEQFF
TRBD1 | TRBJ1-1 | many | TRBV7-2 | TGTGCCAGCAGCTTAGCGCGGGAGAGGGGGCGAGCTTTCTTT | CASSLARERGRAFF
- | TRBJ1-2 | - | TRBV6-6 | TGTGCCAGCAGTTACTCTACCGGGGGTAACTACACCTTC | CASSYSTGGNYTF
- | TRBJ1-1 | many | TRBV6-1 | TGTGCCAGCAGCTCGACCCGGTGGGATCCAACTTTCTTT | CASSSTRWDPTFF
- | TRBJ2-3 | few | TRBV4-1 | TGCGCCAGCAGCCAAGGGTTCAGGGTAGGAACAGATACGCAGTATTTT | CASSQGFRVGTDTQYF
- | TRBJ2-7 | few | TRBV29-1 | TGCAGCGTTGAAGAGTCCGAAAACGAGCAGTACTTC | CSVEESENEQYF
TRBD2 | TRBJ2-5 | many | TRBV6-2/TRBV6-3 | TGTGCCAGCAGCCCTTCCCGACTAGCGGGGGTTGGAGAGACCCAGTACTTC | CASSPSRLAGVGETQYF
- | TRBJ2-2 | many | TRBV7-9 | TGTGCCAGCAGCTTAGCGGCGGGCCCGAACACCGGGGAGCTGTTTTTT | CASSLAAGPNTGELFF
- | TRBJ2-5 | many | TRBV12-5 | TGTGCTAGTGGTAGGCCCGGTTTACTTCAAGAGACCCAGTACTTC | CASGRPGLLQETQYF
TRBD1 | TRBJ1-1 | few | TRBV5-6 | TGTGCCAGCAGCCCTCGGGACAGGGTGGTAGAAAACACTGAAGCTTTCTTT | CASSPRDRVVENTEAFF
- | TRBJ2-3 | many | TRBV12-3/TRBV12-4 | TGTGCCAGCAGCCATCAAGGAGCGGATACGCAGTATTTT | CASSHQGADTQYF
TRBD1 | TRBJ1-2 | few | TRBV28 | TGTGCCAGCAGCTCCCCTCCGGGACAGCGTATAAGTAACTATGGCTACACCTTC | CASSSPPGQRISNYGYTF
TRBD1 | TRBJ1-1 | many | TRBV28 | TGTGCCAGCAGTCTCGCGGACAGGGCAGAAGCTTTCTTT | CASSLADRAEAFF